This T cell receptor beta chain was sequenced in a study of response to subunit inactivated influenza vaccine. This clonotype was observed a few times. The antigen is unknown. TCRdb re-analysed the RT-PCR reads in MiXCR, keeping a single row per CDR3 protein. In the table there are 650,000 to 800,000 distinct CDR3 sequences, approximately 17% of which are singletons. Findings and limits, study-wide: Each seasonal influenza vaccination recruits few new T cells, the authors suggested.

V shed 3 bases, J shed 5 bases, and the junction held 13 bases outside the gene matches. CDR1 and CDR2 (germline): WNHNN, SYGVQD (reference sequence). The CDR3 runs to 16 residues. The sequences come from PBMCs from blood, collected about 5 days after vaccination. The sequence was collected from a middle-aged man who received an inactivated influenza vaccine. The V and J genes are TRBV10-1 and TRBJ2-7; 7 bases are a match to TRBD1. The CDR3 DNA is TGCGCCAGCAGTGATATCGTCGGACAGGAATCTGACGAGCAGTACTTC. Translation: CASSDIVGQESDEQYF.